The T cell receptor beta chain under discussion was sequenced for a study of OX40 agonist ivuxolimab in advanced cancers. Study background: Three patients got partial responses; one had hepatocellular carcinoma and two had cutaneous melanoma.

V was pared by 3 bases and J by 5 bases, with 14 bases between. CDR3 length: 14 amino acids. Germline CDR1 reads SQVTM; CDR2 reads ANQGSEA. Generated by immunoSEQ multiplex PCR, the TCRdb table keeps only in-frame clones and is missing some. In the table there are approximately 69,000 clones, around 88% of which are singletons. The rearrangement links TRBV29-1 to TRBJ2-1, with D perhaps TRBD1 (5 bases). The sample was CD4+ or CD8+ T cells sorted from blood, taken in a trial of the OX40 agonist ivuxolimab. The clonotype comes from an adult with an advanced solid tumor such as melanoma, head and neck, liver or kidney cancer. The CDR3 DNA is TGCAGCGTTGAGGTCAGGGTGGGGAACAATGAGCAGTTCTTC. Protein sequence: CSVEVRVGNNEQFF.